This TCR beta chain was profiled in a study of molecular identifiers for immune sequencing clone quantification. TCRdb re-called the PCR reads through MiXCR, storing one row per CDR3 protein. The sample gives 400,000 to 600,000 distinct CDR3 sequences, roughly 24% of which show up once; 0.7% to 0.9% is in the top ten. This clonotype was detected ten times or more. The CDR3 has 15 residues. The germline V and J ends were trimmed by 0 bases and 6 bases, with 11 bases remaining between them. Looked up from germline, CDR1 is KGHDR and CDR2 is SFDVKD. The chain couples TRBV24-1 to TRBJ2-1, with D hard to call. Sequencing input: naive CD8+ T cells from blood, with Jurkat cell RNA spiked in. This sample's subset: FACS-sorted CD8+CD4-CCR7+CD45RA+ naive T cells. This TCR was sampled from a human donor in good health. Some libraries in this study had Jurkat cell RNA spiked in. CDR3 amino acids: CATSDLAQPPNEQFF. CDR3 in DNA: TGTGCCACCAGTGATTTGGCACAGCCCCCCAATGAGCAGTTCTTC.